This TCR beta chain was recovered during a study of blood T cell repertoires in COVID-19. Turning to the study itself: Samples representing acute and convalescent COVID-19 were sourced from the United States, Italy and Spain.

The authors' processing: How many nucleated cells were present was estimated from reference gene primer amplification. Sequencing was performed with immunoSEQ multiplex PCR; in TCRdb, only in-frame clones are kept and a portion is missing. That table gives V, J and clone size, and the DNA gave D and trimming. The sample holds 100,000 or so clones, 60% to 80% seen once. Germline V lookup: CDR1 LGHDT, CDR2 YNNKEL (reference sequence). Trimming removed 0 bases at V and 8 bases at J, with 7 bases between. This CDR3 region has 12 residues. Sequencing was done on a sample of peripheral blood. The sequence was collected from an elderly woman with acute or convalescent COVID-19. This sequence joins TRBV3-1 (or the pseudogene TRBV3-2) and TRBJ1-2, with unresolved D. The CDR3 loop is CASSQDYRGYTF. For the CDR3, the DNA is TGTGCCAGCAGCCAAGATTATCGGGGCTACACCTTC.